The present T cell receptor beta chain was sequenced within a study of brain T cells in children with intractable seizures. Study results and caveats: Pre-surgery blood may have been undersampled, hiding some clones.

Some clones are missing from TCRdb's copy, which holds only in-frame ones; the method was immunoSEQ multiplex PCR. The data show roughly 69,000 clones, approximately 95% seen once. The CDR3 totals 11 residues. V was clipped by 3 bases and J by 7 bases, with 1 base between them. Germline V gives CDR1 MDHEN, CDR2 SYDVKM. Only cases whose brain tissue showed the highest T cell transcript signatures were sequenced. Before surgery, patients took at least one anti-epileptic drug. Details on this clone: Its antigen is unidentified. Other DNA sequences in the sample encode the same CDR3.

Source: peripheral blood, taken at surgery. The J gene is TRBJ1-6, the V gene TRBV28; D uncertain. This receptor was obtained from a boy under two years old with focal cortical dysplasia and intractable seizures. The CDR3 sequence: CASSFNSPLHF. In DNA form, the CDR3 reads TGTGCCAGCAGTTTCAATTCACCCCTCCACTTT.